The next 10 T cell receptor beta chains were all read from a single sample in a study of T cell repertoires in ileal Crohn's disease. The method was immunoSEQ multiplex PCR; TCRdb's version includes in-frame clones alone and lacks a portion of them. The profile shows some 8,200 clones, 95% to 96% of them singletons. The sample consisted of ileal tissue. The receptors originated from an adult with Crohn's disease.

The chain recombines TRBV27 with TRBJ1-4, with TRBD1 as a possible D gene (5 bases). CDR1 is MNHEY and CDR2 is SMNVEV in the germline V gene (reference sequence). The CDR3 contains 16 residues. V lost 4 bases, J lost 7 bases, and 19 bases lay in between. CDR3 amino acids: CASSSFGGSGGEKLFF. CDR3 sequence (DNA): TGTGCCAGCAGTTCGTTTGGGGGGTCGGGAGGTGAAAAACTGTTTTTT.

This sequence joins TRBV5-1 and TRBJ1-3; TRBD1 aligns across 7 bases. V gave up 4 bases and J gave up 0 bases; unmatched junction bases: 10. Germline V gene sequence: CDR1 SGHRS, CDR2 YFSETQ. The CDR3 runs 17 residues. This CDR3 reads CASSIQPTGPSGNTIYF. The CDR3 DNA reads TGCGCCAGCAGCATCCAACCGACAGGGCCCTCTGGAAACACCATATATTTT.

The table lists this clone with a few counts. This chain connects TRBV7-9 to TRBJ1-1; D gene uncertain. Per the germline V gene, CDR1 is SEHNR and CDR2 is FQNEAQ (reference sequence). The CDR3 sequence is 16 residues long. Trimming shortened V by 5 bases and J by 3 bases, and 19 bases separated the two germline ends. In DNA form, the CDR3 reads TGTGCCAGCAGCCAAGCTTTTTGGGCAACGGACACTGAAGCTTTCTTT. It codes for CASSQAFWATDTEAFF.

The V gene is TRBV7-2, the J gene TRBJ1-1; maybe TRBD1 (6 bases). V shed 1 base and J shed 3 bases, with 12 bases lying between them. CDR3 size: 15 residues. CDR1 and CDR2 (germline): SGHTA, FQGNSA. The CDR3 protein is CASSLEAGGHTEAFF. The CDR3 DNA reads as TGTGCCAGCAGCTTAGAGGCGGGGGGGCACACTGAAGCTTTCTTT.

This clone was observed once. The J gene is TRBJ2-3, the V gene TRBV14; a weak D match, TRBD1 (6 bases). V lost 2 bases and J 2 bases, leaving 20 bases between the germline ends. Germline CDR1 is SGHDN and CDR2 is FVKESK. The CDR3 spans 18 residues. The CDR3 region is CASSQISGQGSHTDTQYF. As DNA, the CDR3 is TGTGCCAGCAGCCAAATATCGGGGCAGGGGAGTCACACAGATACGCAGTATTTT.

The V gene is TRBV9, the J gene TRBJ1-3; the D gene is possibly TRBD1 (5 bases). The germline V gene encodes CDR1 SGDLS and CDR2 YYNGEE. The CDR3 is made up of 20 amino acids. With 4 bases removed from V and 0 bases from J, the gap between germline ends came to 26 bases. CDR3 loop: CASSPTGGWPNPNSGNTIYF. CDR3 DNA sequence: TGTGCCAGCAGCCCAACGGGGGGGTGGCCGAACCCCAACTCTGGAAACACCATATATTTT.

The chain combines TRBV2 with TRBJ2-7; D perhaps matches TRBD1 (5 bases). This CDR3 comprises 13 residues. Per germline, CDR1 SNHLY and CDR2 FYNNEI. Trimming left V 7 bases short and J 0 bases short, with 10 bases between. CDR3 nucleotides: TGTGCCAGCAAAGCCGACAGCTCCTACGAGCAGTACTTC. This codes for CASKADSSYEQYF.

This rearrangement joins TRBV10-1 to TRBJ1-2, with D perhaps TRBD1 (6 bases). Germline values: CDR1 WNHNN, CDR2 SYGVQD (reference sequence). CDR3 length: 13 amino acids. V was clipped by 5 bases and J by 2 bases, with 9 bases between them. Here the CDR3 DNA reads TGCGCCAGCAGTCTACAGGGAAACTATGGCTACACCTTC. Protein sequence: CASSLQGNYGYTF.

The DNA for the CDR3 is TGTGCCAGCAGGTTATCCAGGGCACAGAACACTGAAGCTTTCTTT. Encoded protein: CASRLSRAQNTEAFF. This chain joins TRBV7-9 and TRBJ1-1, with D possibly matching TRBD1 (5 bases). The CDR3 has 15 residues. Germline assignment: CDR1 SEHNR and CDR2 FQNEAQ (reference sequence). The V and J ends lost 6 bases and 1 base respectively, with 15 bases between them.

This clone has just one count. V is TRBV10-2 and J is TRBJ1-2; TRBD1 matches 7 bases. CDR1 is WSHSY, CDR2 SAAADI, per germline. This CDR3 has 13 residues. Trimming cost V 6 bases and J 2 bases; bases outside gene matches: 3. For the CDR3, the DNA is TGCGCCAGCAGAGCGACAGGGAACTATGGCTACACCTTC. It codes for CASRATGNYGYTF.